One sample yielded the 28 T cell receptor beta chains listed below, sequenced in a study of blood T cell repertoires in COVID-19. The protocol was immunoSEQ multiplex PCR, while the TCRdb copy is restricted to in-frame clones and leaves out a portion. The sample holds some 60,000 clones; approximately 83% are singletons and the top ten take about 9.4%. The sample consisted of peripheral blood. Receptors were obtained from a man in his fifties with COVID-19, enrolled during active disease.

The chain couples TRBV4-1 to TRBJ1-2, with D tentatively TRBD1 (5 bases). CDR3 length: 15 residues. Germline V gene sequence: CDR1 MGHRA, CDR2 YSYEKL. Trimming shortened V by 0 bases and J by 4 bases, and 12 bases separated the two germline ends. CDR3 residues: CASSQDLGRGYGYTF. In nucleotides, the CDR3 is TGCGCCAGCAGCCAAGATTTGGGGCGGGGCTATGGCTACACCTTC.

In this sample, this clone turned up a few times. The chain combines TRBV11-1 with TRBJ2-2; 9 nucleotides match TRBD2. Germline V gene data show CDR1 as SGHAT and CDR2 as FQDESV (reference sequence). V lost 3 bases, J lost 1 base, and 0 bases stayed unmatched. The CDR3 spans 15 residues. The CDR3 sequence: CASSLTSGNTGELFF. The CDR3 DNA reads TGTGCCAGCAGCTTGACTAGCGGGAACACCGGGGAGCTGTTTTTT.

The V and J genes are TRBV5-1 and TRBJ2-1; a weak D match, TRBD1 (6 bases). Germline assignment: CDR1 SGHRS and CDR2 YFSETQ. The CDR3 is made up of 15 amino acids. V lost 2 bases and J 6 bases, leaving 15 bases between the germline ends. The CDR3 protein is CASSLSTGGLNEQFF. The CDR3 DNA reads as TGCGCCAGCAGCTTATCGACTGGGGGCCTCAATGAGCAGTTCTTC.

The V gene is TRBV19, the J gene TRBJ2-4, with D tentatively TRBD1 (6 bases). This CDR3 has 16 amino acids. The germline gives CDR1 LNHDA, CDR2 SQIVND (reference sequence). V lost 2 bases, J lost 0 bases, and 11 bases lay in between. The CDR3 sequence: CASSITDRRAKNIQYF. As DNA, the CDR3 is TGTGCCAGTAGTATAACTGACAGGAGAGCCAAAAACATTCAGTACTTC.

V is TRBV5-1 and J is TRBJ1-2; 7 positions match TRBD1. This CDR3 contains 14 residues. J lost 8 bases, V lost 0 bases, and 7 bases had no gene match. Germline V gene data show CDR1 as SGHRS and CDR2 as YFSETQ. Here the CDR3 reads CASSLGGTVEGYTF. DNA of the CDR3: TGCGCCAGCAGCTTGGGGGGGACAGTAGAGGGCTACACCTTC. The full variable domain, completed using reference TRBV5-1 and TRBJ1-2, is KAGVTQTPRYLIKTRGQQVTLSCSPISGHRSVSWYQQTPGQGLQFLFEYFSETQRNKGNFPGRFSGRQFSNSRSEMNVSTLELGDSALYLCASSLGGTVEGYTFGSGTRLTVV.

This clone was picked up a small number of times. The CDR3 loop is CASSDFMVGPQPQHF. CDR3 nucleotide sequence: TGTGCCAGCAGTGACTTCATGGTGGGGCCGCAGCCCCAGCATTTT. This chain connects TRBV28 to TRBJ1-5, with D tentatively TRBD1 (5 bases). This CDR3 comprises 15 residues. The V end was cut by 5 bases, the J end by 7 bases, with 18 bases between. Germline V gives CDR1 MDHEN, CDR2 SYDVKM.

This clone has just a few counts. This rearrangement joins TRBV10-3 to TRBJ2-1; D may be TRBD2 (6 bases). CDR1 ENHRY and CDR2 SYGVKD come from the germline V gene. The CDR3 is made up of 14 amino acids. Trimming removed 4 bases from V and 5 bases from J, with 12 bases in between. Here the CDR3 reads CAISVAEEHNEQFF. CDR3 nucleotides: TGTGCCATCAGTGTAGCGGAGGAACACAATGAGCAGTTCTTC.

V is TRBV7-2 and J is TRBJ1-1, with TRBD1 as a possible D gene (5 bases). The germline V gene has CDR1 SGHTA and CDR2 FQGNSA. The CDR3 totals 14 residues. Trimming removed 5 bases at V and 1 base at J, with 11 bases between. The DNA of the CDR3 is TGTGCCAGCAGCGCAGGGAGGGCGAACACTGAAGCTTTCTTT. It codes for CASSAGRANTEAFF.

The chain has TRBV28 and TRBJ1-2; D may be TRBD1 (6 bases). V was clipped by 5 bases and J by 9 bases, with 13 bases between them. The germline V gene encodes CDR1 MDHEN and CDR2 SYDVKM. The CDR3 has 12 amino acids. The CDR3, as DNA: TGTGCCAGCAGTGACAGGAGTCGAAGCTACACCTTC. This encodes CASSDRSRSYTF.

The CDR3 DNA sequence: TGCAGCGTTGGAACAGGGACAGGGTACCAAGAGACCCAGTACTTC. Residues: CSVGTGTGYQETQYF. The chain uses TRBV29-1 and TRBJ2-5; 9 bases align to TRBD1. The CDR3 extends over 15 amino acids. J lost 0 bases, V lost 4 bases, and 6 bases had no gene match. Germline-derived CDR1 and CDR2 are SQVTM and ANQGSEA.

The chain is built from TRBV4-2 and TRBJ2-2; D might be TRBD1 (5 bases). The CDR3 totals 16 residues. V was pared by 1 base and J by 3 bases, with 12 bases between. The germline V gene has CDR1 LGHNA and CDR2 YNFKEQ. As DNA, the CDR3 is TGTGCCAGCAGCCAAGTACCGGACACCCACACCGGGGAGCTGTTTTTT. It yields the protein CASSQVPDTHTGELFF.

The chain uses TRBV4-3 and TRBJ1-3; 9 nucleotides agree with TRBD1. The CDR3 is 15 amino acids. Germline values: CDR1 LGHNA, CDR2 YSLEER. J lost 8 bases, V lost 4 bases, and 9 bases had no gene match. CDR3 sequence (DNA): TGCGCCAGCAGCCGTACTACAGGGGGCAGTGACACCATATATTTT. Translating gives CASSRTTGGSDTIYF.

This clone has just one count. The rearrangement links TRBV5-1 to TRBJ2-5; no clear D gene. Germline V gene data show CDR1 as SGHRS and CDR2 as YFSETQ. The CDR3 totals 13 residues. The V end lost 3 bases, the J end lost 5 bases, and 11 bases lay between the germline ends. CDR3 nucleotides: TGCGCCAGCAGCTCAACCGGAGTGGAGACCCAGTACTTC. Encoded protein: CASSSTGVETQYF.

The J gene is TRBJ2-3, the V gene TRBV27, with TRBD2 matching 10 bases. Germline-derived CDR1 and CDR2 are MNHEY and SMNVEV (reference sequence). Germline trimming cut 3 bases from V and 2 bases from J; bases unmatched to any gene: 8. The CDR3 length is 17 residues. The CDR3: CASSFDSSGRPTDTQYF. CDR3 sequence (DNA): TGTGCCAGCAGTTTTGATTCTAGCGGGAGACCCACAGATACGCAGTATTTT.

The chain joins TRBV9 to TRBJ2-7; tentative D call: TRBD1 (7 bases). The V end was cut by 0 bases, the J end by 0 bases, with 16 bases between. Per the germline V gene, CDR1 is SGDLS and CDR2 is YYNGEE. This CDR3 is 17 amino acids long. CDR3 nucleotide sequence: TGTGCCAGCAGCGTAGATGTCCAGGGGGGCGCCTCCTACGAGCAGTACTTC. Residues: CASSVDVQGGASYEQYF.

The rearrangement joins TRBV4-2 to TRBJ2-7; 9 nucleotides align to TRBD1. CDR1 and CDR2 from the germline V gene are LGHNA and YNFKEQ. V dropped 5 bases and J dropped 11; count of bases not matched to a gene: 13. This CDR3 is built from 14 residues. The CDR3 DNA follows: TGTGCCAGCAGCTCCACAGGGGGCATGGTTAAGAAGTACTTC. This encodes CASSSTGGMVKKYF.

The V gene is TRBV7-3, the J gene TRBJ2-7; D is perhaps TRBD2 (6 bases). The CDR3 runs 14 residues. Germline loops: CDR1 SGHTA, CDR2 FQGTGA. The ends were cut back, 5 bases at V and 7 bases at J, with 18 bases in the middle. The CDR3 nucleotides are TGTGCCAGCAGCCCAGGAGCCAGGGAGGAGGAGCAGTACTTC. It codes for CASSPGAREEEQYF.

This clone was seen a single time. V gene TRBV28 combines with J gene TRBJ1-5; a weak D match, TRBD1 (6 bases). This CDR3 is 13 amino acids long. Germline-derived CDR1 and CDR2 are MDHEN and SYDVKM. Trimming took 3 bases from V and 6 from J, leaving 9 bases between them. CDR3 coding DNA: TGTGCCAGCAGTTTCTTCAGGGGTCAGCCCCAGCATTTT. This encodes CASSFFRGQPQHF.

The CDR3 DNA follows: TGTGCCAGCAGCAAAACAGGGGGCGGTCAGCCCCAGCATTTT. Protein sequence: CASSKTGGGQPQHF. This sequence joins TRBV6-2 or TRBV6-3 and TRBJ1-5, with 9 positions matching TRBD1. Germline CDR1 reads MNHEY; CDR2 reads SVGEGT. V lost 6 bases and J lost 6; bases outside the gene matches: 6. This CDR3 has 14 amino acids.

J is TRBJ2-7 and V is TRBV9, with TRBD1 as a possible D gene (5 bases). The CDR3 is made up of 13 amino acids. The V gene lost 4 bases and the J gene lost 1 base, with 9 bases spanning the gap. The germline CDR1 and CDR2 sequences are SGDLS and YYNGEE. CDR3 sequence reads: CASSRKGSYEQYF. CDR3 coding DNA: TGTGCCAGCAGCAGAAAGGGGTCCTACGAGCAGTACTTC.

The chain couples TRBV6-2 or TRBV6-3 to TRBJ2-2, with a weak D call TRBD2 (6 bases). Trimming pared 6 bases from V and 3 bases from J, leaving 8 bases between. Germline values: CDR1 MNHEY, CDR2 SVGEGT. This CDR3 contains 13 residues. This CDR3 reads CASSQRDTGELFF. The CDR3 DNA sequence: TGTGCCAGCAGCCAGCGGGACACCGGGGAGCTGTTTTTT.

In this sample, this clone turned up once. The V call is TRBV21-1, the J call TRBJ1-3. TRBV21-1 is shown as a pseudogene. The CDR3 has 17 amino acids. The CDR3 spells CASRIEGVWLLVHTIYF. CDR3 nucleotides: TGTGCCAGCAGGATCGAAGGAGTTTGGCTCTTGGTCCACACCATATATTTT.

This chain connects TRBV19 to TRBJ1-6; weak D call: TRBD1 (5 bases). The CDR3 is 13 residues long. CDR1 and CDR2 (germline): LNHDA, SQIVND (reference sequence). Trimming took 6 bases from V and 7 from J, leaving 10 bases between them. The CDR3 sequence is CASRDTGNSPLHF. The CDR3 region has the DNA TGTGCCAGTAGGGACACGGGCAATTCACCCCTCCACTTT.

The V gene is TRBV2, the J gene TRBJ2-3; the match to TRBD2 covers 13 bases. Trimming cost V 6 bases and J 6 bases; bases outside gene matches: 6. CDR1 is SNHLY and CDR2 is FYNNEI in the germline V gene. CDR3 length: 15 amino acids. CDR3 sequence: CASRAGTSGIDTQYF. In nucleotides, the CDR3 is TGTGCCAGCAGGGCCGGGACTAGCGGGATCGATACGCAGTATTTT.

This clone was detected only a few times. The chain employs TRBV7-9 and TRBJ2-7; TRBD1 matches 7 bases. The J segment lost 2 bases and the V segment lost 6 bases, leaving 4 bases of the junction unmatched. CDR1 and CDR2 from the germline V gene are SEHNR and FQNEAQ (reference sequence). This CDR3 contains 13 residues. The CDR3 here is CASRSGTAYEQYF. The CDR3 coding sequence is TGTGCCAGCAGATCAGGGACAGCCTACGAGCAGTACTTC.

This clone was detected only a few times. The V call is TRBV5-6, the J call TRBJ1-6; D may be TRBD1 (5 bases). The ends were cut back, 3 bases at V and 8 bases at J, with 12 bases in the middle. Per germline, CDR1 SGHDT and CDR2 YYEEEE. This CDR3 comprises 14 residues. CDR3 nucleotides: TGTGCCAGCAGCTCTACAGGTCTGGATTCACCCCTCCACTTT. Amino acids: CASSSTGLDSPLHF.

This chain joins TRBV20-1 and TRBJ2-6; tentatively, D is TRBD1 (6 bases). The germline V gene encodes CDR1 DFQATT and CDR2 SNEGSKA (reference sequence). The CDR3 loop spans 16 amino acids. V lost 3 bases to trimming and J lost 4 bases, with 16 bases between them. The DNA of the CDR3 is TGCAGTGCTAGTTTCGACAGGTGGGAGGGGGCCAACGTCCTGACTTTC. This sequence encodes CSASFDRWEGANVLTF.

The genes are TRBV4-2 and TRBJ1-2; the match to TRBD1 covers 7 bases. Unmatched junction bases numbered 1, after V lost 0 bases and J lost 3 bases. The CDR3 is 14 amino acids. The germline CDR1 and CDR2 sequences are LGHNA and YNFKEQ. The CDR3 DNA is TGTGCCAGCAGCCAAGATACAGGGGACTATGGCTACACCTTC. It codes for CASSQDTGDYGYTF.